Presented here are 22 T cell receptor beta chains from one specimen sequenced in a study of shared clonotypes between healthy human individuals. The repertoire was sequenced with immunoSEQ multiplex PCR; TCRdb's copy has only in-frame clones and lacks some. The profile covers hundreds of thousands of clones, with 90% to 96% appearing a single time and 0.05% to 0.07% taken by the ten largest. The sequencing input was naive CD4+ T cells sorted from blood. As for subset: CD45RA+ positively selected. The receptors originated from a woman in her 30s in good health.

The gene calls are TRBV18 and TRBJ1-2; 11 bases align to TRBD1. The CDR3 has 16 residues. The junction had 7 bases not matched to a gene; V was cut back by 2 bases and J by 5 bases. The germline V gene encodes CDR1 KGHSH and CDR2 LQKENI. The CDR3 DNA follows: TGTGCCAGCTCACCAGAATCCGGGACAGGGGGGTATGGCTACACCTTC. Protein product: CASSPESGTGGYGYTF.

The genes are TRBV5-4 and TRBJ2-7; 15 bases are a match to TRBD2. The CDR3 length is 18 residues. The ends lost 3 bases at V and 3 bases at J; junction bases unmatched: 10. Germline CDR1 and CDR2: SGHNT and YYREEE (reference sequence). The DNA for the CDR3 is TGTGCCAGCAGCTCGGGACTAGCGGGAGGCGCCTCCCTCTACGAGCAGTACTTC. This codes for CASSSGLAGGASLYEQYF.

This clone was seen only once. The chain couples TRBV19 to TRBJ2-7; a weak D match, TRBD2 (5 bases). V lost 5 bases, J lost 6 bases, and 14 bases lay in between. This CDR3 is built from 13 residues. Germline V gene data show CDR1 as LNHDA and CDR2 as SQIVND (reference sequence). In DNA form, the CDR3 reads TGTGCCAGTAGTTGGACGGAGGAGTCCGAGCAGTACTTC. It codes for CASSWTEESEQYF.

The chain has TRBV5-1 and TRBJ2-6; 7 bases map to TRBD2. V lost 3 bases and J lost 0; bases outside the gene matches: 18. The CDR3 is 21 amino acids. Germline lookup yields CDR1 SGHRS and CDR2 YFSETQ. The CDR3 protein is CASSSASHGWRETSGANVLTF. DNA for the CDR3: TGCGCCAGCAGCTCCGCCTCACACGGCTGGCGGGAGACCTCTGGGGCCAACGTCCTGACTTTC.

The chain couples TRBV5-1 to TRBJ2-1; no definite D call. Germline lookup yields CDR1 SGHRS and CDR2 YFSETQ. The CDR3 runs 12 residues. V was clipped by 0 bases and J by 8 bases, with 6 bases between them. The CDR3 DNA reads TGCGCCAGCAGCTTGGCCCGGGATGAGCAGTTCTTC. This codes for CASSLARDEQFF.

The chain couples TRBV28 to TRBJ2-7; TRBD1 aligns across 8 bases. V was clipped by 7 bases and J by 5 bases; unmatched bases: 13. This CDR3 comprises 15 residues. The germline V gene encodes CDR1 MDHEN and CDR2 SYDVKM. DNA for the CDR3: TGTGCCAGCACCCGTGAACCGGACAGGGCCCACGAGCAGTACTTC. Protein: CASTREPDRAHEQYF. Variable domain in full (rest from reference TRBV28 and TRBJ2-7): DVKVTQSSRYLVKRTGEKVFLECVQDMDHENMFWYRQDPGLGLRLIYFSYDVKMKEKGDIPEGYSVSREKKERFSLILESASTNQTSMYLCASTREPDRAHEQYFGPGTRLTVT.

The genes are TRBV2 and TRBJ1-2; TRBD1 might be the D (5 bases). The CDR3 covers 13 residues. The germline V gene encodes CDR1 SNHLY and CDR2 FYNNEI. Trimming shortened V by 4 bases and J by 2 bases, and 8 bases separated the two germline ends. CDR3 sequence: CASSGSGNYGYTF. The CDR3 DNA follows: TGTGCCAGCAGTGGGTCAGGGAACTATGGCTACACCTTC.

The rearrangement uses TRBV5-1 and TRBJ1-4; tentative D call: TRBD1 (6 bases). Trimming left V 5 bases short and J 2 bases short, with 10 bases between. The CDR3 consists of 14 residues. CDR1 SGHRS and CDR2 YFSETQ come from the germline V gene. CDR3 region: CASRPGATNEKLFF. The CDR3 DNA reads as TGCGCCAGCAGGCCGGGGGCCACTAATGAAAAACTGTTTTTT.

This sequence joins TRBV27 and TRBJ1-6; 9 bases map to TRBD1. V was clipped by 3 bases and J by 9 bases; unmatched bases: 6. This CDR3 comprises 15 residues. CDR1 MNHEY and CDR2 SMNVEV come from the germline V gene (reference sequence). The CDR3 protein is CASSLWGQGSSPLHF. The CDR3 nucleotides are TGTGCCAGCAGTTTGTGGGGACAGGGTTCTTCACCCCTCCACTTT.

The chain recombines TRBV28 with TRBJ2-7; 14 bases align to TRBD2. The V gene end was trimmed by 1 base and the J gene end by 5 bases; junction bases not matched to a gene: 10. This CDR3 has 18 amino acids. The germline CDR1 and CDR2 sequences are MDHEN and SYDVKM. CDR3 DNA: TGTGCCAGCAGTTTATTTGGGACTAGCGGGAGCAAGATCAACGAGCAGTACTTC. As protein: CASSLFGTSGSKINEQYF.

This clone was picked up a small number of times. The chain uses TRBV30 and TRBJ1-5; 8 nucleotides align to TRBD1. V was pared by 2 bases and J by 7 bases, with 7 bases of the junction left unmatched. CDR1 and CDR2 from the germline V gene are GTSNPN and SVGIG (reference sequence). The CDR3 contains 14 residues. CDR3 region: CAWSLQGGGQPQHF. CDR3 nucleotides: TGTGCCTGGAGTTTACAGGGGGGCGGGCAGCCCCAGCATTTT.

The chain carries TRBV19 and TRBJ2-7, with 10 bases that match TRBD1. With V trimmed by 4 bases and J by 2 bases, 8 bases remained unmatched. The CDR3 loop spans 16 amino acids. Per the germline V gene, CDR1 is LNHDA and CDR2 is SQIVND (reference sequence). The CDR3 nucleotides are TGTGCCAGTAGTAGTATATCCGGGACAGGGGCCTACGAGCAGTACTTC. It yields the protein CASSSISGTGAYEQYF.

V usage is TRBV7-8 and J usage is TRBJ2-3, with 9 positions matching TRBD2. This CDR3 spans 17 amino acids. J lost 4 bases, V lost 4 bases, and 12 bases had no gene match. Germline loops: CDR1 SGHVS, CDR2 FQNEAQ. CDR3 DNA: TGTGCCAGCAGCTCCAGCGTGGAAGCGGGAGGTTCAGATACGCAGTATTTT. Amino acid sequence: CASSSSVEAGGSDTQYF.

The rearrangement joins TRBV9 to TRBJ2-7, with D hard to call. The germline V gene encodes CDR1 SGDLS and CDR2 YYNGEE. This CDR3 comprises 13 residues. Trimming took off 0 bases at V and 6 bases at J, with 10 bases between the two ends. The CDR3 reads CASSVGPVREQYF. DNA for the CDR3: TGTGCCAGCAGCGTAGGACCGGTCCGCGAGCAGTACTTC.

This chain links TRBV10-3 with TRBJ2-7; D is possibly TRBD1 or TRBD2 (5 bases each). Looked up from germline, CDR1 is ENHRY and CDR2 is SYGVKD. This CDR3 spans 13 amino acids. Trimming stripped 10 bases from V and 0 bases from J, with 13 bases between. The CDR3 DNA follows: TGTGCCACCCAGGGCGGGCCCTCCTACGAGCAGTACTTC. It translates to CATQGGPSYEQYF.

This rearrangement joins TRBV7-9 to TRBJ2-1; the D is unclear. Trimming took off 5 bases at V and 8 bases at J, with 10 bases between the two ends. The CDR3 totals 12 residues. CDR1 and CDR2 (germline): SEHNR, FQNEAQ (reference sequence). CDR3 in amino acids: CASSKPTDEQFF. CDR3 sequence (DNA): TGTGCCAGCAGCAAGCCTACGGATGAGCAGTTCTTC.

J is TRBJ1-2 and V is TRBV28, with D hard to call. Between the trimmed V and J ends, which lost 5 bases and 7 bases, there was a span of 14 bases. The CDR3 is made up of 13 amino acids. CDR1 and CDR2 (germline): MDHEN, SYDVKM. The CDR3 region is CASSPRHAGGYTF. The DNA of the CDR3 is TGTGCCAGCAGTCCTAGACATGCCGGTGGCTACACCTTC.

This clone has just one count. The CDR3 sequence: CASSWAGGTYNEQFF. CDR3 sequence (DNA): TGTGCCAGCAGTTGGGCGGGAGGGACCTACAATGAGCAGTTCTTC. The gene calls are TRBV27 and TRBJ2-1, with 9 bases that match TRBD2. Looked up from germline, CDR1 is MNHEY and CDR2 is SMNVEV (reference sequence). With V trimmed by 4 bases and J by 2 bases, 3 bases remained unmatched. The CDR3 is 15 amino acids.

This chain joins TRBV5-6 and TRBJ1-4; D is uncertain. The CDR3 sequence is 14 residues long. Per germline, CDR1 SGHDT and CDR2 YYEEEE. Trimming shortened V by 0 bases and J by 7 bases, and 10 bases separated the two germline ends. CDR3 DNA: TGTGCCAGCAGCTTGGGGCAGCCTTCTGAAAAACTGTTTTTT. This translates into CASSLGQPSEKLFF. The full variable domain, rest sourced from reference TRBV5-6 and TRBJ1-4, is DAGVTQSPTHLIKTRGQQVTLRCSPKSGHDTVSWYQQALGQGPQFIFQYYEEEERQRGNFPDRFSGHQFPNYSSELNVNALLLGDSALYLCASSLGQPSEKLFFGSGTQLSVL.

CDR3 sequence (DNA): TGCGCCAGCAGCCAAGATGGAGGACTAGCGGGAAAGACAGGGGAGCTGTTTTTT. The encoded protein is CASSQDGGLAGKTGELFF. The chain recombines TRBV4-1 with TRBJ2-2, with 12 bases aligning to TRBD2. Trimming took 0 bases from V and 8 from J; bases not matched to a gene: 10. Germline V gene lookup returns CDR1 MGHRA and CDR2 YSYEKL. This CDR3 region has 18 residues.

The count of this clone is one. The V call is TRBV23-1, the J call TRBJ2-5, with D maybe TRBD2 (5 bases). TRBV23-1 is annotated as an ORF whose role is uncertain. V dropped 10 bases and J dropped 3 bases, with 12 bases sitting between them. CDR3 length equals 12 residues. The DNA of the CDR3 is TGCGCCAACTTGACGGGGAAAGAGACCCAGTACTTC. It codes for CANLTGKETQYF.

This chain uses TRBV10-1 with TRBJ2-2; TRBD2 matches at 8 bases. The CDR3 is 16 residues long. V lost 4 bases to trimming and J lost 1 base; unmatched junction nucleotides: 5. Germline CDR1 and CDR2: WNHNN and SYGVQD (reference sequence). CDR3 loop: CASSGGSGVNTGELFF. DNA for the CDR3: TGCGCCAGCAGTGGGGGTAGCGGGGTGAACACCGGGGAGCTGTTTTTT.